This passage covers 32 T cell receptor beta chains from one sample sequenced in a study of shared clonotypes between healthy human individuals. Some clones are missing from TCRdb's copy, which holds only in-frame ones; the method was immunoSEQ multiplex PCR. The sample yields about 600,000 clones, roughly 97% seen once. The source material was naive CD4+ T cells sorted from blood. Subset: CD45RA+ positively selected. The receptors shown here come from a woman aged 25 to 39 in good health.

The rearrangement uses TRBV6-1 and TRBJ2-7; tentatively, D is TRBD1 (5 bases). This CDR3 is 13 amino acids long. V lost 6 bases and J lost 3, with 12 bases in between. In germline, CDR1 is MNHNS, CDR2 SASEGT. In DNA, the CDR3 is TGTGCCAGCAGGGATCAGGGTTACTACGAGCAGTACTTC. Amino acid sequence: CASRDQGYYEQYF.

The rearrangement links TRBV29-1 to TRBJ2-1; D is uncertain. Germline CDR1 SQVTM, CDR2 ANQGSEA. Trimming removed 2 bases at V and 1 base at J, with 9 bases between. The CDR3 is made up of 14 amino acids. As DNA, the CDR3 is TGCAGCGTTGAACCAGCGCAGTCCTACAATGAGCAGTTCTTC. Protein sequence: CSVEPAQSYNEQFF.

The CDR3 bases are TGTGCCACGGACCAGGACAGGCCGAACACCGGGGAGCTGTTTTTT. The encoded protein is CATDQDRPNTGELFF. The V call is TRBV19, the J call TRBJ2-2; 7 bases fit TRBD1. Germline assignment: CDR1 LNHDA and CDR2 SQIVND (reference sequence). The CDR3 is made up of 15 amino acids. J lost 0 bases, V lost 10 bases, and 8 bases had no gene match.

V is TRBV28 and J is TRBJ2-2; D possibly uses TRBD1 or TRBD2 (5 bases each). Trimming took off 3 bases at V and 0 bases at J, with 5 bases between the two ends. Germline assignment: CDR1 MDHEN and CDR2 SYDVKM. CDR3 length: 14 amino acids. This CDR3 is CASSLGANTGELFF. As DNA, the CDR3 is TGTGCCAGCAGTTTGGGGGCGAACACCGGGGAGCTGTTTTTT.

The chain joins TRBV5-4 to TRBJ2-5; D is uncertain. CDR1 and CDR2 from the germline V gene are SGHNT and YYREEE (reference sequence). This CDR3 has 13 residues. Between the trimmed V and J ends, which lost 1 base and 5 bases, there was a span of 9 bases. The CDR3, as DNA: TGTGCCAGCAGCTTGTCTTTACAGGAGACCCAGTACTTC. Its translation is CASSLSLQETQYF.

The chain recombines TRBV12-5 with TRBJ1-1; D may be TRBD1 (5 bases). The germline V gene has CDR1 LGHNT and CDR2 FRNRAP. Trimming left V 0 bases short and J 4 bases short, with 18 bases between. CDR3 length: 17 residues. Written as DNA, the CDR3 is TGTGCTAGTGGTTTGGTACGGCGGGGGAGTTGGGGCACTGAAGCTTTCTTT. Encoded protein: CASGLVRRGSWGTEAFF.

The chain recombines TRBV6-5 with TRBJ2-7; 12 bases are shared with TRBD2. With 6 bases clipped from V and 4 bases from J, the junction kept 7 bases outside the gene matches. Germline CDR1 MNHEY, CDR2 SVGAGI. The CDR3 extends over 15 amino acids. The CDR3 DNA sequence: TGTGCCAGCAGCCAACTAGCGGGAGGAGGTTACGAGCAGTACTTC. The encoded protein is CASSQLAGGGYEQYF.

This chain joins TRBV28 and TRBJ1-2; 11 positions match TRBD1. Germline assignment: CDR1 MDHEN and CDR2 SYDVKM. The CDR3 runs to 14 residues. After removal of 4 bases from V and 4 bases from J, the junction contained 2 bases not matched to a gene. Here the CDR3 DNA reads TGTGCCAGCAGTTGGGACAGGGGGGGCTATGGCTACACCTTC. Translation: CASSWDRGGYGYTF.

A remark on this clone: Other DNA sequences in the same sample also yield this CDR3. The V and J genes are TRBV28 and TRBJ1-2; no clear D. V was shortened by 3 bases and J by 4 bases, with 6 bases between the two germline ends. CDR3 size: 12 residues. Germline V gives CDR1 MDHEN, CDR2 SYDVKM. CDR3 amino acids: CASSLGGYGYTF. CDR3 DNA sequence: TGTGCCAGCAGTTTGGGAGGCTATGGCTACACCTTC.

This chain joins TRBV28 and TRBJ2-7; D perhaps matches TRBD2 (6 bases). Germline CDR1 is MDHEN and CDR2 is SYDVKM. V lost 4 bases and J 1 base, leaving 20 bases between the germline ends. The CDR3 runs 17 residues. CDR3 residues: CASSSPTPGLRSYEQYF. Here the CDR3 DNA reads TGTGCCAGCAGTTCGCCCACGCCGGGACTCCGTTCCTACGAGCAGTACTTC.

The chain joins TRBV2 to TRBJ2-2; TRBD1 aligns across 8 bases. Trimming cost V 7 bases and J 5 bases; bases outside gene matches: 3. The V gene's germline CDR1 is SNHLY and CDR2 FYNNEI. The CDR3 is made up of 13 amino acids. This chain's CDR3 is CASMRQGTGELFF. For the CDR3, the DNA is TGTGCCAGCATGCGACAGGGGACCGGGGAGCTGTTTTTT.

The rearrangement joins TRBV2 to TRBJ1-2; the D is unclear. The V gene lost 7 bases and the J gene lost 0 bases, with 12 bases spanning the gap. The CDR3 loop spans 14 amino acids. The V gene's germline CDR1 is SNHLY and CDR2 FYNNEI. The CDR3 is CASTRGSANYGYTF. CDR3 nucleotides: TGTGCCAGCACTCGGGGTTCGGCTAACTATGGCTACACCTTC.

The V call is TRBV11-1, the J call TRBJ1-2; a possible D gene is TRBD1 (5 bases). Germline V lookup: CDR1 SGHAT, CDR2 FQDESV (reference sequence). The CDR3 is 15 residues long. The ends were cut back, 5 bases at V and 6 bases at J, with 19 bases in the middle. This CDR3 reads CASSTLGGAQDGYTF. CDR3 sequence (DNA): TGTGCCAGCAGCACCCTCGGCGGGGCTCAGGATGGCTACACCTTC. The whole variable domain, remainder taken from reference TRBV11-1 and TRBJ1-2, is EAEVAQSPRYKITEKSQAVAFWCDPISGHATLYWYRQILGQGPELLVQFQDESVVDDSQLPKDRFSAERLKGVDSTLKIQPAELGDSAMYLCASSTLGGAQDGYTFGSGTRLTVV.

The chain couples TRBV27 to TRBJ2-5; D unresolved. Trimming shortened V by 2 bases and J by 1 base, and 8 bases separated the two germline ends. The CDR3 is 14 amino acids. From germline, CDR1 is MNHEY and CDR2 SMNVEV (reference sequence). The CDR3 is CASSLNSPQETQYF. CDR3 DNA sequence: TGTGCCAGCAGTTTAAACAGTCCCCAAGAGACCCAGTACTTC.

V gene TRBV11-2 combines with J gene TRBJ2-1; maybe TRBD2 (6 bases). Trimming took 1 base from V and 5 from J, leaving 12 bases between them. CDR3 size: 15 residues. The germline gives CDR1 SGHAT, CDR2 FQNNGV. The CDR3 bases are TGTGCCAGCAGCTTAGGGCGGCGGGGAGACAATGAGCAGTTCTTC. Its protein is CASSLGRRGDNEQFF.

The rearrangement joins TRBV28 to TRBJ2-1; D unresolved. Trimming cost V 4 bases and J 3 bases, with 7 bases left between them. This CDR3 comprises 13 residues. CDR1 MDHEN and CDR2 SYDVKM come from the germline V gene. CDR3 sequence: CASSSFLYNEQFF. CDR3 nucleotides: TGTGCCAGCAGTTCGTTCCTCTACAATGAGCAGTTCTTC.

The chain is built from TRBV11-1 and TRBJ1-2; no firm D call. CDR1 is SGHAT, CDR2 FQDESV, per germline (reference sequence). The CDR3 sequence is 13 residues long. Trimming stripped 0 bases from V and 2 bases from J, with 4 bases between. The CDR3 bases are TGTGCCAGCAGCTTAGCACAGAACTATGGCTACACCTTC. Translation gives CASSLAQNYGYTF.

CDR3 bases: TGTGCCAGCAGCTCACTCGGGTCGAACACCGGGGAGCTGTTTTTT. This codes for CASSSLGSNTGELFF. The chain employs TRBV11-2 and TRBJ2-2; no clear D. The CDR3 is 15 amino acids. Germline V gene sequence: CDR1 SGHAT, CDR2 FQNNGV. V dropped 4 bases and J dropped 0 bases, with 9 bases sitting between them.

This rearrangement joins TRBV7-8 to TRBJ2-6, with a tentative D call TRBD1 (6 bases). This CDR3 region has 20 residues. V lost 2 bases to trimming and J lost 0 bases, with 20 bases between them. The germline CDR1 and CDR2 sequences are SGHVS and FQNEAQ. Here the CDR3 DNA reads TGTGCCAGCAGCTTACGGGCAGGGGACCCCCAGAACTCTGGGGCCAACGTCCTGACTTTC. Amino acid sequence: CASSLRAGDPQNSGANVLTF.

The CDR3 DNA reads as TGTGCCAGCTCACCTCAGGGAGGGGTGAACACTGAAGCTTTCTTT. Its translation: CASSPQGGVNTEAFF. The chain has TRBV18 and TRBJ1-1; D may be TRBD1 (5 bases). V lost 3 bases, J lost 0 bases, and 11 bases lay in between. In germline, CDR1 is KGHSH, CDR2 LQKENI. The CDR3 runs to 15 residues.

This chain links TRBV2 with TRBJ2-7, with TRBD2 identical over 11 bases. With V trimmed by 6 bases and J by 7 bases, 11 bases remained unmatched. This CDR3 spans 15 amino acids. The germline gives CDR1 SNHLY, CDR2 FYNNEI. The CDR3 bases are TGTGCCAGCAGAGCTCTCCCGGGACTAGCGGTTGAGCAGTACTTC. It codes for CASRALPGLAVEQYF.

This chain uses TRBV5-1 with TRBJ2-1; TRBD2 aligns across 14 bases. CDR1 and CDR2 from the germline V gene are SGHRS and YFSETQ. This CDR3 has 15 residues. Unmatched junction bases numbered 5, after V lost 4 bases and J lost 8 bases. The CDR3 DNA follows: TGCGCCAGCAGCCGAAGGACTAGCGGGAGGCATGAGCAGTTCTTC. It yields the protein CASSRRTSGRHEQFF.

The chain is built from TRBV5-5 and TRBJ1-4, with D unresolved. Germline V gives CDR1 SGHKS, CDR2 YYEKEE (reference sequence). With 0 bases removed from V and 1 base from J, the gap between germline ends came to 13 bases. This CDR3 contains 17 residues. Here the CDR3 reads CASSLALPGGTNEKLFF. The CDR3 DNA follows: TGTGCCAGCAGCTTGGCCCTCCCAGGAGGAACTAATGAAAAACTGTTTTTT.

This rearrangement joins TRBV10-3 to TRBJ1-1; D call uncertain. The CDR3 contains 14 residues. V shed 6 bases and J shed 2 bases, with 13 bases lying between them. Germline lookup yields CDR1 ENHRY and CDR2 SYGVKD. The CDR3 spells CAISDPRANTEAFF. The CDR3 DNA reads as TGTGCCATCAGCGACCCCAGAGCCAACACTGAAGCTTTCTTT.

The chain has TRBV18 and TRBJ2-5; D might be TRBD1 (6 bases). Deletions cut 5 bases from V and 1 base from J, with 11 bases between. Germline V gene lookup returns CDR1 KGHSH and CDR2 LQKENI. This CDR3 is built from 14 residues. CDR3 in amino acids: CASSRGHGQETQYF. The CDR3 DNA reads TGTGCCAGCTCAAGGGGACACGGCCAAGAGACCCAGTACTTC.

As concerns this clone: A junction boundary mismatches the germline segment, possibly from a read error. Other nucleotide sequences in the sample specify the same CDR3. The rearrangement joins TRBV28 to TRBJ2-7, with D possibly called TRBD1 or TRBD2 (5 bases each). Germline CDR1 MDHEN, CDR2 SYDVKM. The CDR3 is made up of 14 amino acids. The CDR3 DNA sequence: TGCGCCAGCAGTTTATTTCAGGGAGACTACGAGCAGTACTTC. Translated, it gives CASSLFQGDYEQYF.

Note on this clone: This same CDR3 is encoded by further DNA sequences in the sample. The chain combines TRBV5-1 with TRBJ2-7; unclear D gene. The CDR3 is made up of 13 amino acids. The ends were cut back, 0 bases at V and 1 base at J, with 5 bases in the middle. Germline CDR1 is SGHRS and CDR2 is YFSETQ. The CDR3 loop reads CASSLDLSYEQYF. The CDR3 DNA reads TGCGCCAGCAGCTTGGATTTGTCCTACGAGCAGTACTTC.

V gene TRBV2 combines with J gene TRBJ2-5, with D possibly matching TRBD2 (6 bases). The DNA end is more similar to TRBJ2-7, so the J call may be wrong. The CDR3 spans 13 residues. Germline V gene sequence: CDR1 SNHLY, CDR2 FYNNEI. The CDR3 DNA is TGTGCCAGCAGTGATAGGAGGGCCTACGAGCAGTACTTC. This translates into CASSDRRAYEQYF.

V usage is TRBV28 and J usage is TRBJ2-5; D remains ambiguous. CDR3 length: 16 amino acids. V was cut by 5 bases and J by 5 bases, with 21 bases left in between. The germline gives CDR1 MDHEN, CDR2 SYDVKM. DNA for the CDR3: TGTGCCAGCAGTACCGGGTCTGACAATCCCTCCGAGACCCAGTACTTC. Protein: CASSTGSDNPSETQYF. The complete variable domain, with remaining parts taken from reference TRBV28 and TRBJ2-5, reads DVKVTQSSRYLVKRTGEKVFLECVQDMDHENMFWYRQDPGLGLRLIYFSYDVKMKEKGDIPEGYSVSREKKERFSLILESASTNQTSMYLCASSTGSDNPSETQYFGPGTRLLVL.

The chain recombines TRBV7-9 with TRBJ2-1; D possibly corresponds to TRBD1 (6 bases). Germline CDR1 is SEHNR and CDR2 is FQNEAQ (reference sequence). This CDR3 contains 13 residues. Trimming left V 8 bases short and J 3 bases short, with 11 bases between. CDR3 sequence reads: CASCGTLYNEQFF. CDR3 nucleotide sequence: TGTGCCAGCTGTGGGACACTCTACAATGAGCAGTTCTTC.

The CDR3 reads CASSESGRYNEQFF. The CDR3 nucleotides are TGTGCCAGCAGTGAGAGCGGGCGATACAATGAGCAGTTCTTC. This chain joins TRBV6-1 and TRBJ2-1, with a weak D call TRBD2 (6 bases). This CDR3 is built from 14 residues. V lost 3 bases to trimming and J lost 4 bases, with 10 bases between them. Germline V gene lookup returns CDR1 MNHNS and CDR2 SASEGT.

The chain uses TRBV29-1 and TRBJ2-1; tentatively, D is TRBD2 (6 bases). CDR3 length: 15 residues. CDR1 is SQVTM, CDR2 ANQGSEA, per germline. V was pared by 0 bases and J by 6 bases, with 15 bases between. CDR3: CSVEEMEGDGNEQFF. In DNA form, the CDR3 reads TGCAGCGTTGAAGAAATGGAGGGCGACGGCAATGAGCAGTTCTTC.